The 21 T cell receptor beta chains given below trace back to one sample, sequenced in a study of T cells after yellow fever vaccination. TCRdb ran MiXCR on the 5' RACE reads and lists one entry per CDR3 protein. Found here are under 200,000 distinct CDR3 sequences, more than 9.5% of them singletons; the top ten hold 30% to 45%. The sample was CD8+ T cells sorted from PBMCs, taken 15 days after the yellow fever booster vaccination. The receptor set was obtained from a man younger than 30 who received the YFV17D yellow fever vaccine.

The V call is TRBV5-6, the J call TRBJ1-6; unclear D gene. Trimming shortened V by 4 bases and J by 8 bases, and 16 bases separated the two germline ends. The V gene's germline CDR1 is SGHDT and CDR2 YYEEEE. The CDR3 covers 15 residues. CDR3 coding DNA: TGTGCCAGCAGCCTTCTGAGTATTTCGTATTCACCCCTCCACTTT. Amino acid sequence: CASSLLSISYSPLHF.

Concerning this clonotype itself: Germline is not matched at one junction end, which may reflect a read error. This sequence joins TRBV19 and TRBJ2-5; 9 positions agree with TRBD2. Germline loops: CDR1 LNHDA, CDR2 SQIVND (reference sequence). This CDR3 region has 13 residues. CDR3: CASRMLAGETQYF. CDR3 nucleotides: TGTGCCAGTCGTATGCTAGCGGGGGAGACCCAGTACTTC.

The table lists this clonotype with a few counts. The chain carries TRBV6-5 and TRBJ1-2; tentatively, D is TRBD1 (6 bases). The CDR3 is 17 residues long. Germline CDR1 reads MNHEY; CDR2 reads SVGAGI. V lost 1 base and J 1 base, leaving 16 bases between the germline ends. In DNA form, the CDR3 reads TGTGCCAGCAGTTACTGGGGGGGCTCCTCGTTTAACTATGGCTACACCTTC. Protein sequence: CASSYWGGSSFNYGYTF.

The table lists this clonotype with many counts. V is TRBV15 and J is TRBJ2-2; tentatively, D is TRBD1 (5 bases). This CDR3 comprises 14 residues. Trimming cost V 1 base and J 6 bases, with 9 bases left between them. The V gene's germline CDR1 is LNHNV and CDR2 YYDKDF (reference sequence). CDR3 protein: CATSRVRVAGELFF. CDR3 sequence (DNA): TGTGCCACCAGCAGAGTCAGGGTGGCCGGGGAGCTGTTTTTT. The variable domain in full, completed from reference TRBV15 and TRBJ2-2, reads DAMVIQNPRYQVTQFGKPVTLSCSQTLNHNVMYWYQQKSSQAPKLLFHYYDKDFNNEADTPDNFQSRRPNTSFCFLDIRSPGLGDTAMYLCATSRVRVAGELFFGEGSRLTVL.

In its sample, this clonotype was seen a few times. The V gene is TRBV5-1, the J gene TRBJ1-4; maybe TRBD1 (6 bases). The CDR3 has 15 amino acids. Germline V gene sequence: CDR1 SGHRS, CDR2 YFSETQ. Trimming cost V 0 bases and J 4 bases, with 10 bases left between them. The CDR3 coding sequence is TGCGCCAGCAGCTTGGGGACAGTCCGTAATGAAAAACTGTTTTTT. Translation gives CASSLGTVRNEKLFF.

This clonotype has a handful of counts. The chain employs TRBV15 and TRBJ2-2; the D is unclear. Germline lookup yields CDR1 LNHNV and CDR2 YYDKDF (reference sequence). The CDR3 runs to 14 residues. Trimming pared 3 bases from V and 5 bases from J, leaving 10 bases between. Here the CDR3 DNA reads TGTGCCACCAGCAGGGACCCAATGACCGGGGAGCTGTTTTTT. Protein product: CATSRDPMTGELFF.

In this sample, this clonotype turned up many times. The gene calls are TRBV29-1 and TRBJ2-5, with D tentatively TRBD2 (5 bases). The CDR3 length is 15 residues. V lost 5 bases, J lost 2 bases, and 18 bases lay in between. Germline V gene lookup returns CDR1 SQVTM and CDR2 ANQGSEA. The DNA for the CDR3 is TGCAGCGTTCCTCTTACTAGTCTGGCGCAAGAGACCCAGTACTTC. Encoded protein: CSVPLTSLAQETQYF.

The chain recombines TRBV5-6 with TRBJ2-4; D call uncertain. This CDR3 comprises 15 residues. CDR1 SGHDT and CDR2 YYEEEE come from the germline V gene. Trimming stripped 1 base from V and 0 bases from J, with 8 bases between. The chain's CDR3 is CASSLSAGAKNIQYF. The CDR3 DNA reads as TGTGCCAGCAGCTTGTCCGCAGGAGCCAAAAACATTCAGTACTTC.

The CDR3, as DNA: TGTGCCAGCAGCTCGGTGGAGGTTCTCCTGAACACTGAAGCTTTCTTT. Its protein is CASSSVEVLLNTEAFF. The chain employs TRBV7-9 and TRBJ1-1; D remains unclear. The V gene's germline CDR1 is SEHNR and CDR2 FQNEAQ (reference sequence). CDR3 length: 16 amino acids. V was pared by 4 bases and J by 0 bases, with 15 bases between.

The CDR3 protein is CASSLLMTASSYNEQFF. CDR3 DNA sequence: TGCGCCAGCAGCCTACTTATGACCGCGAGCTCCTACAATGAGCAGTTCTTC. The rearrangement joins TRBV4-1 to TRBJ2-1; D unclear. The CDR3 runs 17 residues. CDR1 MGHRA and CDR2 YSYEKL come from the germline V gene. Trimming left V 4 bases short and J 0 bases short, with 16 bases between.

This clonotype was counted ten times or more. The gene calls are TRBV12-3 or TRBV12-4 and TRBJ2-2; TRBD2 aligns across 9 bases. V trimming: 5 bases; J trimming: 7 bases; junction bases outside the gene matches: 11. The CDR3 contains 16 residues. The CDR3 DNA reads TGTGCCAGCAGTCCCTTAGCGGGGGCGAGCAGCGGGGAGCTGTTTTTT. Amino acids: CASSPLAGASSGELFF.

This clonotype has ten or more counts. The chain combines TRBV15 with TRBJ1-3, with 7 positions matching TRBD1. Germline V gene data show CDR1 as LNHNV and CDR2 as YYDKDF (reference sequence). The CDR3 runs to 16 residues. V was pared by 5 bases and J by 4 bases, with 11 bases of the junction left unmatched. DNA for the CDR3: TGTGCCACCAGCGTCGGGAACAGGGGTGTAGGAAACACCATATATTTT. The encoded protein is CATSVGNRGVGNTIYF.

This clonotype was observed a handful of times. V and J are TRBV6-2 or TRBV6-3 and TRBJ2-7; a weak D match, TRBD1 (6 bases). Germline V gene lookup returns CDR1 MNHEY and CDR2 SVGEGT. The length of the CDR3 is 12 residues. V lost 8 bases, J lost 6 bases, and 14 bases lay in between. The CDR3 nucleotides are TGTGCCAGCGGGTACAGGGCGGGCGAGCAGTACTTC. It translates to CASGYRAGEQYF.

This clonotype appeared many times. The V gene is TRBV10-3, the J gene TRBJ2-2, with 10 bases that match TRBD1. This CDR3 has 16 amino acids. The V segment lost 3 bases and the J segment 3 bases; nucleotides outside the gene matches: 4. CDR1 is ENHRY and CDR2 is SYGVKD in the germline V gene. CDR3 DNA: TGTGCCATCAGTGAAGCGACAGGGGGCCACACCGGGGAGCTGTTTTTT. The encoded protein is CAISEATGGHTGELFF.

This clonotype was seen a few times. DNA for the CDR3: TGTGCCAGCAGTTTTCGGCCGGACAGTATCTATGGCTACACCTTC. Translation: CASSFRPDSIYGYTF. The V and J genes are TRBV27 and TRBJ1-2; TRBD1 might be the D (6 bases). The CDR3 contains 15 residues. Trimming cost V 3 bases and J 4 bases, with 15 bases left between them. The V gene's germline CDR1 is MNHEY and CDR2 SMNVEV (reference sequence).

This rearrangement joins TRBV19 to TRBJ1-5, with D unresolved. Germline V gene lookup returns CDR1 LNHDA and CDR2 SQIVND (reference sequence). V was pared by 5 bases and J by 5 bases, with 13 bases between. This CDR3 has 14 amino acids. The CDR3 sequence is CASSFSRIDQPQHF. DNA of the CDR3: TGTGCCAGTAGTTTTTCACGGATTGATCAGCCCCAGCATTTT.

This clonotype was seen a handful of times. The chain's CDR3 is CAISESRSGNLRTQYF. The CDR3 DNA follows: TGTGCCATCAGTGAGTCAAGGTCAGGGAACTTACGTACGCAGTATTTT. The chain links TRBV10-3 to TRBJ2-3; D perhaps matches TRBD1 (5 bases). V shed 0 bases and J shed 8 bases, with 18 bases lying between them. Germline assignment: CDR1 ENHRY and CDR2 SYGVKD. This CDR3 is built from 16 residues.

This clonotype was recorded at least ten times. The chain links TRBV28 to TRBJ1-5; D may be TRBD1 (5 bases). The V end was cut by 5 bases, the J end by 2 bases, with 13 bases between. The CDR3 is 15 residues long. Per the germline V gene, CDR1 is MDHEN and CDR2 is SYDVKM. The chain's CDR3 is CASSRDLRGNQPQHF. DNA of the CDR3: TGTGCCAGCAGTAGGGACCTACGGGGCAATCAGCCCCAGCATTTT.

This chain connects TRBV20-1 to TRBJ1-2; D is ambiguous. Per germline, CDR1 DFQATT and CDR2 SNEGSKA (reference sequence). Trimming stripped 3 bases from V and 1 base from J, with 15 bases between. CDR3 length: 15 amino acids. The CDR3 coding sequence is TGCAGTGCTAGTATGGGCCCGCTTCATAACTATGGCTACACCTTC. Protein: CSASMGPLHNYGYTF.

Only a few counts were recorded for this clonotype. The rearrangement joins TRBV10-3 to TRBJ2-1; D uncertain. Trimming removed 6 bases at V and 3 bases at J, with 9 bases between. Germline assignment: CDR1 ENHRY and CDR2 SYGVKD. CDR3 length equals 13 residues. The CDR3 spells CAIRDPGYNEQFF. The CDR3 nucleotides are TGTGCCATCAGAGACCCCGGCTACAATGAGCAGTTCTTC.

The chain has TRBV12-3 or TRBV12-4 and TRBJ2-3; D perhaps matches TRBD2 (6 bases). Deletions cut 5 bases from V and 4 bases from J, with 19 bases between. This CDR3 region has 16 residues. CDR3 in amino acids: CASSPPRSGSADTQYF. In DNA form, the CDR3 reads TGTGCCAGCAGTCCCCCACGCTCCGGGAGCGCAGATACGCAGTATTTT.